Listed below are T cell receptor beta chains from one sample, sequenced in a study of blood T cell repertoires in COVID-19. Assay used: immunoSEQ multiplex PCR; TCRdb lists only in-frame clones, some missing. The sample shows about 220,000 clones, roughly 87% of them seen only once. The sample was peripheral blood. These receptor sequences come from a man in his forties or fifties with active or convalescent COVID-19. The CDR3 runs from the conserved cysteine through the conserved F or W. The D gene is left open where the match is weak. Clone size is given for some rows only: seen once, a few or many times, or a class if the clone is expanded.

D gene | clone size | J gene | V gene | CDR3 DNA | CDR3 protein
NA | NA | TRBJ2-1 | TRBV9 | TGTGCCAGCAGCGTGGGCGAGAGCTACAATGAGCAGTTCTTC | CASSVGESYNEQFF
NA | NA | TRBJ1-2 | TRBV16 | TGTGCCAGCAGCGGGCCTGTAACTAACTATGGCTACACCTTC | CASSGPVTNYGYTF
NA | NA | TRBJ1-1 | TRBV28 | TGTGCCAGCAGTTTTTCTGAGGGCACTGAAGCTTTCTTT | CASSFSEGTEAFF
TRBD1 | NA | TRBJ2-7 | TRBV11-1 | TGTGCCAGCAGCTTTGACAGGGGCTACGAGCAGTACTTC | CASSFDRGYEQYF
NA | NA | TRBJ1-2 | TRBV30 | TGTGCCTGGATCCTGCCCGGATGGAGACCCGACTATGGCTACACCTTC | CAWILPGWRPDYGYTF
NA | NA | TRBJ1-5 | TRBV28 | TGTGCCAGCAGTTTTCAGGGTAATCAGCCCCAGCATTTT | CASSFQGNQPQHF
TRBD2 | NA | TRBJ2-5 | TRBV30 | TGTGCCTGGAGTGGACTAGCGGGACCCCAAGAGACCCAGTACTTC | CAWSGLAGPQETQYF
TRBD1 | NA | TRBJ1-1 | TRBV6-5 | TGTGCCAGCAGCCTCGAGACAGGGAGAACTGAAGCTTTCTTT | CASSLETGRTEAFF
TRBD1 | NA | TRBJ1-5 | TRBV28 | TGTGCCAGCCTGACAGGGCTTAATCAGCCCCAGCATTTT | CASLTGLNQPQHF
TRBD2 | NA | TRBJ2-5 | TRBV4-1 | TGCGCCAGCAGCCAAGAAGCGGGGGGGCGCGAGACCCAGTACTTC | CASSQEAGGRETQYF
TRBD1 | NA | TRBJ1-2 | TRBV6-6 | TGTGCCAGCAGTTACTTACAGGCGGCGACAGGGGGGGCGGGCACCTTC | CASSYLQAATGGAGTF
TRBD1 | NA | TRBJ2-1 | TRBV6-6 | TGTGCCAGCAGTAACCGGGACAGGGCGTTGGATGAGCAGTTCTTC | CASSNRDRALDEQFF
TRBD1 | once | TRBJ1-1 | TRBV19 | TGTGCCAGTTGTTGGACAGGGGGCACTGAAGCTTTCTTT | CASCWTGGTEAFF
NA | NA | TRBJ2-5 | TRBV7-9 | TGTGCCAGCAGCTTAGCAGAGGCAGGGGGAGGTTTAGAGACCCAGTACTTC | CASSLAEAGGGLETQYF
NA | NA | TRBJ2-4 | TRBV18 | TGTGCCAGCTCACCACAATCGGGCGGGACCGACAAAAACATTCAGTACTTC | CASSPQSGGTDKNIQYF
NA | NA | TRBJ2-1 | TRBV30 | TGTGCCTGGAGTACCTTCGTTTCGAGCTCCTACAATGAGCAGTTCTTC | CAWSTFVSSSYNEQFF